This passage covers 27 T cell receptor beta chains from one sample sequenced in a study of cytomegalovirus exposure and HLA in healthy donors. Amplification used 60 Vbeta primers and 13 Jbeta primers. Only in-frame clones appear in the TCRdb table, and some are missing; sequencing was by immunoSEQ multiplex PCR. The profile shows some 110,000 clones, 71% of them singletons. Sequenced sample: PBMCs. Source of these receptors: a female donor in good health and CMV-seronegative.

The V and J genes are TRBV2 and TRBJ2-1; TRBD2 matches at 9 bases. The CDR3 is 14 residues long. Per germline, CDR1 SNHLY and CDR2 FYNNEI. V dropped 4 bases and J dropped 9; count of bases not matched to a gene: 7. CDR3 DNA: TGTGCCAGCAGTGTCGAGCGGGAGGTTAGTGAGCAGTTCTTC. Its protein is CASSVEREVSEQFF.

This chain links TRBV11-2 with TRBJ2-5; TRBD2 matches at 8 bases. The ends lost 8 bases at V and 5 bases at J; junction bases unmatched: 7. The CDR3 runs 13 residues. Germline V gene data show CDR1 as SGHAT and CDR2 as FQNNGV. The CDR3 nucleotides read TGTGCCAGCGATTCGGGAGGGGGGGAGACCCAGTACTTC. Translating it yields CASDSGGGETQYF. The variable domain in full, completed from reference TRBV11-2 and TRBJ2-5, reads EAGVAQSPRYKIIEKRQSVAFWCNPISGHATLYWYQQILGQGPKLLIQFQNNGVVDDSQLPKDRFSAERLKGVDSTLKIQPAKLEDSAVYLCASDSGGGETQYFGPGTRLLVL.

This sequence joins TRBV7-8 and TRBJ1-1; TRBD1 agrees at 9 bases. Trimming cost V 2 bases and J 6 bases; bases outside gene matches: 4. From germline, CDR1 is SGHVS and CDR2 FQNEAQ. The CDR3 contains 14 residues. The CDR3 spells CASSLLQGAAEAFF. The CDR3 DNA sequence: TGTGCCAGCAGCTTATTACAGGGGGCCGCTGAAGCTTTCTTT.

The chain couples TRBV30 to TRBJ2-5; maybe TRBD2 (6 bases). This CDR3 is 13 amino acids long. V gave up 3 bases and J gave up 7 bases, with 15 bases separating them. Per germline, CDR1 GTSNPN and CDR2 SVGIG (reference sequence). The CDR3 nucleotides are TGTGCCTGGAGCACCTGGAGGGGCAGGACCCAGTACTTC. It codes for CAWSTWRGRTQYF.

The genes are TRBV5-1 and TRBJ2-3; TRBD2 matches at 9 bases. The CDR3 is 16 amino acids. The germline V gene encodes CDR1 SGHRS and CDR2 YFSETQ. V shed 1 base, J shed 3 bases, and the junction held 6 bases outside the gene matches. CDR3 DNA: TGCGCCAGCAGCTTGTTGGGCGGGAGGGATACAGATACGCAGTATTTT. It translates to CASSLLGGRDTDTQYF.

This clone was recorded a few times. The chain's CDR3 is CASSQPIESSYNEQFF. The DNA of the CDR3 is TGTGCCAGCAGCCAACCGATAGAAAGCTCCTACAATGAGCAGTTCTTC. The genes are TRBV14 and TRBJ2-1; D uncertain. The CDR3 extends over 16 amino acids. Germline CDR1 reads SGHDN; CDR2 reads FVKESK. Trimming pared 2 bases from V and 0 bases from J, leaving 11 bases between. The whole variable domain, remainder taken from reference TRBV14 and TRBJ2-1, is EAGVTQFPSHSVIEKGQTVTLRCDPISGHDNLYWYRRVMGKEIKFLLHFVKESKQDESGMPNNRFLAERTGGTYSTLKVQPAELEDSGVYFCASSQPIESSYNEQFFGPGTRLTVL.

The chain uses TRBV7-9 and TRBJ1-5, with 8 bases identical to TRBD1. With V trimmed by 5 bases and J by 6 bases, 12 bases remained unmatched. The germline gives CDR1 SEHNR, CDR2 FQNEAQ (reference sequence). CDR3 length: 16 amino acids. The CDR3 here is CASSPSTGVIGQPQHF. The DNA of the CDR3 is TGTGCCAGCAGCCCCTCGACAGGGGTAATCGGTCAGCCCCAGCATTTT.

This clone came up a few times. The chain has TRBV18 and TRBJ1-1; 8 bases align to TRBD1. This CDR3 is 13 amino acids long. The V segment lost 5 bases and the J segment 5 bases; nucleotides outside the gene matches: 4. Germline V CDR1 and CDR2: KGHSH, LQKENI. The CDR3 spells CASSNRGVTEAFF. The DNA for the CDR3 is TGTGCCAGCTCAAACAGGGGGGTGACTGAAGCTTTCTTT.

V is TRBV29-1 and J is TRBJ2-7; the D gene is possibly TRBD2 (6 bases). The germline V gene has CDR1 SQVTM and CDR2 ANQGSEA. Trimming cost V 6 bases and J 5 bases, with 17 bases left between them. CDR3 length: 13 amino acids. The CDR3: CSVRRTGVDEQYF. The CDR3 nucleotides read TGCAGCGTACGGCGGACGGGAGTAGACGAGCAGTACTTC.

This chain links TRBV5-1 with TRBJ2-6, with D perhaps TRBD2 (6 bases). This CDR3 spans 15 amino acids. The V gene's germline CDR1 is SGHRS and CDR2 YFSETQ. V gave up 0 bases and J gave up 2 bases, with 6 bases separating them. The DNA of the CDR3 is TGCGCCAGCAGCTTGGTAGCGGCTGGGGCCAACGTCCTGACTTTC. Translating gives CASSLVAAGANVLTF.

The CDR3 loop reads CASSPAESAGYTF. CDR3 nucleotides: TGTGCCAGCTCCCCTGCGGAGAGTGCTGGCTACACCTTC. The V and J genes are TRBV18 and TRBJ1-2; D remains ambiguous. The CDR3 covers 13 residues. Germline V lookup: CDR1 KGHSH, CDR2 LQKENI. With 6 bases removed from V and 7 bases from J, the gap between germline ends came to 15 bases.

The chain has TRBV9 and TRBJ2-3, with 7 positions matching TRBD2. In germline, CDR1 is SGDLS, CDR2 YYNGEE. V dropped 0 bases and J dropped 0; count of bases not matched to a gene: 4. The CDR3 runs 16 residues. CDR3 loop: CASSVVGSGSTDTQYF. The CDR3 region has the DNA TGTGCCAGCAGCGTAGTTGGTAGCGGGAGCACAGATACGCAGTATTTT.

The rearrangement links TRBV29-1 to TRBJ2-5; D ambiguous. The germline V gene has CDR1 SQVTM and CDR2 ANQGSEA. This CDR3 contains 10 residues. Trimming removed 4 bases from V and 5 bases from J, with 5 bases in between. CDR3 coding DNA: TGCAGCGTTGGCCGGGAGACCCAGTACTTC. It yields the protein CSVGRETQYF.

The CDR3 DNA is TGTGCCAGCAGCCCAAGCGGACCCTCCTACGAGCAGTACTTC. It is translated as CASSPSGPSYEQYF. The genes are TRBV7-2 and TRBJ2-7; maybe TRBD2 (5 bases). V was pared by 5 bases and J by 0 bases, with 11 bases between. The CDR3 runs 14 residues. From germline, CDR1 is SGHTA and CDR2 FQGNSA.

The rearrangement uses TRBV28 and TRBJ2-7; 12 nucleotides line up with TRBD2. V was pared by 3 bases and J by 5 bases, with 11 bases of the junction left unmatched. This CDR3 has 17 residues. Per the germline V gene, CDR1 is MDHEN and CDR2 is SYDVKM. The CDR3 coding sequence is TGTGCCAGCAGTTTGTTATCTAGCGGGAGGGTCTTCCACGAGCAGTACTTC. Its protein product is CASSLLSSGRVFHEQYF.

This clone appeared a single time. The chain couples TRBV4-3 to TRBJ1-1, with a tentative D call TRBD1 (5 bases). V lost 3 bases and J 8 bases, leaving 16 bases between the germline ends. Germline V CDR1 and CDR2: LGHNA, YSLEER. This CDR3 region has 14 residues. The CDR3 nucleotides read TGCGCCAGCAGCCAGGACGACAGATCACCCGAAGCTTTCTTT. The encoded protein is CASSQDDRSPEAFF.

This chain connects TRBV9 to TRBJ2-3, with 11 bases lining up with TRBD2. This CDR3 has 17 amino acids. Germline values: CDR1 SGDLS, CDR2 YYNGEE. With 0 bases clipped from V and 4 bases from J, the junction kept 7 bases outside the gene matches. This CDR3 reads CASSVDLAGGFSDTQYF. CDR3 coding DNA: TGTGCCAGCAGCGTAGATTTAGCGGGAGGGTTCTCAGATACGCAGTATTTT.

This clone was detected only a few times. This CDR3 is CASSPGPGTTTEAFF. CDR3 nucleotides: TGTGCCAGCAGCCCAGGACCCGGGACAACAACTGAAGCTTTCTTT. The J gene is TRBJ1-1, the V gene TRBV7-6; a weak D match, TRBD1 (6 bases). V was shortened by 5 bases and J by 5 bases, with 18 bases between the two germline ends. Germline values: CDR1 SGHVS, CDR2 FNYEAQ. The CDR3 extends over 15 amino acids.

The chain has TRBV10-3 and TRBJ2-3, with D tentatively TRBD2 (6 bases). CDR1 is ENHRY, CDR2 SYGVKD, per germline. Trimming left V 8 bases short and J 0 bases short, with 12 bases between. The CDR3 is 14 residues long. Written as DNA, the CDR3 is TGTGCCATCTCTATAGCGGAGAGCACAGATACGCAGTATTTT. It codes for CAISIAESTDTQYF.

This chain links TRBV29-1 with TRBJ2-1, with D possibly matching TRBD2 (5 bases). The CDR3 spans 16 residues. With 1 base removed from V and 1 base from J, the gap between germline ends came to 14 bases. CDR1 SQVTM and CDR2 ANQGSEA come from the germline V gene. CDR3 DNA: TGCAGCGTTGAAGTAGGGCGGAGGCATTCCTACAATGAGCAGTTCTTC. Its protein product is CSVEVGRRHSYNEQFF.

The chain joins TRBV2 to TRBJ1-2; TRBD1 matches 7 bases. The ends lost 4 bases at V and 5 bases at J; junction bases unmatched: 10. The V gene's germline CDR1 is SNHLY and CDR2 FYNNEI. The CDR3 has 15 residues. The CDR3 bases are TGTGCCAGCAGTGGAAACCCGGGACAGATATATGGCTACACCTTC. Amino acids: CASSGNPGQIYGYTF.

The rearrangement uses TRBV14 and TRBJ1-1, with D unclear. Trimming took 0 bases from V and 1 from J, leaving 6 bases between them. Germline V gene lookup returns CDR1 SGHDN and CDR2 FVKESK. The CDR3 is made up of 14 amino acids. DNA of the CDR3: TGTGCCAGCAGCCAAGAGTTCCAGAACACTGAAGCTTTCTTT. It yields the protein CASSQEFQNTEAFF.

The chain employs TRBV4-1 and TRBJ2-5; tentative D call: TRBD2 (5 bases). Germline V gene sequence: CDR1 MGHRA, CDR2 YSYEKL. CDR3 length equals 15 residues. Between the trimmed V and J ends, which lost 1 base and 2 bases, there was a span of 11 bases. This CDR3 reads CASSQGLAAQETQYF. The CDR3 DNA reads as TGCGCCAGCAGCCAAGGCCTAGCCGCACAAGAGACCCAGTACTTC.

The chain has TRBV10-3 and TRBJ1-1; TRBD1 might be the D (6 bases). Trimming stripped 6 bases from V and 5 bases from J, with 16 bases between. CDR3 length: 14 residues. Germline values: CDR1 ENHRY, CDR2 SYGVKD. The CDR3 nucleotides are TGTGCCATCAGGAACCCAGGGGCCCGGACTGAAGCTTTCTTT. It is translated as CAIRNPGARTEAFF.

V usage is TRBV11-2 and J usage is TRBJ2-7; 8 nucleotides agree with TRBD1. Germline-derived CDR1 and CDR2 are SGHAT and FQNNGV. There are 14 residues in the CDR3. Losses at the gene ends were 3 bases for V and 3 bases for J; bases not matched to a gene: 4. CDR3 protein: CASSLGTGIYEQYF. CDR3 DNA: TGTGCCAGCAGCTTGGGGACAGGTATCTACGAGCAGTACTTC.

This chain connects TRBV9 to TRBJ2-3; tentative D call: TRBD2 (9 bases). The length of the CDR3 is 18 residues. Germline loops: CDR1 SGDLS, CDR2 YYNGEE. Trimming shortened V by 4 bases and J by 0 bases, and 21 bases separated the two germline ends. The CDR3 DNA sequence: TGTGCCAGCAGCCCCAGGGGGCTAGCGGGATCTAGCACAGATACGCAGTATTTT. Amino acids: CASSPRGLAGSSTDTQYF.

The rearrangement uses TRBV28 and TRBJ2-7; D ambiguous. The V gene's germline CDR1 is MDHEN and CDR2 SYDVKM. Deletions cut 3 bases from V and 2 bases from J, with 11 bases between. The CDR3 has 14 amino acids. The CDR3 DNA sequence: TGTGCCAGCAGTTTTTCCCAGGAAACCTACGAGCAGTACTTC. Encoded protein: CASSFSQETYEQYF.